The rows below give T cell receptor beta chains drawn from one sample of a study of shared clonotypes between healthy human individuals. Profiling relied on immunoSEQ multiplex PCR, and the TCRdb table lists in-frame clones only, not all of them. This table holds 550,000 to 800,000 clones, around 91% found once. Sequenced material: memory CD8+ T cells from PBMCs. Receptors originate from a man between 18 and 35 years old in good health. Some clones in this sample may be carry-over from other donors' samples. Both conserved end residues are part of each CDR3. A D gene is named only where the DNA matches it firmly. Clone size appears in some rows only: once, few, many, or a class for an expanded clone.

abundance | j_gene | v_gene | d_gene | CDR3aa | CDR3nt
. | TRBJ2-7 | TRBV28 | TRBD2 | CASSLPWTSGSYEQYF | TGTGCCAGCAGTCTCCCTTGGACTAGCGGGAGCTACGAGCAGTACTTC
. | TRBJ2-2 | TRBV10-1 | . | CASSAGTGLPGELFF | TGCGCCAGCAGTGCCGGGACGGGTCTCCCGGGGGAGCTGTTTTTT
. | TRBJ1-1 | TRBV29-1 | . | CSVEGEKLYTEAFF | TGCAGCGTTGAAGGGGAGAAGTTGTACACTGAAGCTTTCTTT
. | TRBJ2-7 | TRBV25-1 | . | CASSSYEQYF | TGTGCCAGCAGTAGTTACGAGCAGTACTTC
few | TRBJ2-6 | TRBV6-1 | . | CASSAQGTGANVLTF | TGTGCCAGCAGCGCACAGGGCACTGGGGCCAACGTCCTGACTTTC
. | TRBJ2-4 | TRBV19 | TRBD1 | CASSNGQGFGKNIQYF | TGTGCCAGTAGCAACGGACAGGGTTTCGGCAAAAACATTCAGTACTTC
once | TRBJ2-5 | TRBV4-3 | TRBD1 | CASSQDYQGVETQYF | TGCGCCAGCAGCCAAGATTATCAGGGGGTAGAGACCCAGTACTTC
. | TRBJ1-1 | TRBV28 | . | CASSLFYRVHTEAFF | TGTGCCAGCAGTTTATTCTACAGGGTGCACACTGAAGCTTTCTTT
. | TRBJ2-7 | TRBV5-1 | . | CASSLAGGPYEQYF | TGCGCCAGCAGCTTGGCAGGAGGGCCTTACGAGCAGTACTTC
. | TRBJ1-1 | TRBV9 | TRBD1 | CASSVEGQGGTEAFF | TGTGCCAGCAGCGTGGAAGGACAGGGGGGGACTGAAGCTTTCTTT
. | TRBJ1-4 | TRBV19 | . | CASTPRRATNEKLFF | TGTGCCAGTACCCCCAGGCGTGCAACTAATGAAAAACTGTTTTTT
. | TRBJ2-7 | TRBV19 | . | CASSSGHITYEQYF | TGTGCCAGTAGTAGCGGGCACATTACCTACGAGCAGTACTTC
. | TRBJ2-5 | TRBV13 | . | CASSLGAQETQYF | TGTGCCAGCAGCTTAGGGGCCCAAGAGACCCAGTACTTC
. | TRBJ2-1 | TRBV5-6 | TRBD2 | CASSGGLGPYNEQFF | TGTGCCAGCAGCGGGGGACTAGGACCCTACAATGAGCAGTTCTTC
. | TRBJ1-5 | TRBV7-9 | . | CASSLGDWGNQPQHF | TGTGCCAGCAGCTTAGGGGACTGGGGCAATCAGCCCCAGCATTTT
. | TRBJ2-5 | TRBV6-6 | . | CASSQGTQTQYF | TGTGCCAGCAGCCAGGGTACACAGACCCAGTACTTC
. | TRBJ1-1 | TRBV5-4 | . | CASSSTANSFTEAFF | TGTGCCAGCAGCTCGACAGCCAATTCTTTCACTGAAGCTTTCTTT
. | TRBJ2-1 | TRBV4-1 | . | CASSPISGSYNEQFF | TGCGCCAGCAGCCCTATTAGCGGCTCCTACAATGAGCAGTTCTTC
. | TRBJ2-1 | TRBV7-3 | . | CASSSALYNEQFF | TGTGCCAGCAGCTCTGCCTTGTACAATGAGCAGTTCTTC
. | TRBJ1-1 | TRBV7-9 | TRBD1 | CASSLKTGGVTEAFF | TGTGCCAGCAGCTTGAAGACAGGGGGTGTGACTGAAGCTTTCTTT
. | TRBJ2-2 | TRBV13 | . | CASSLSHSNTGELFF | TGTGCCAGCAGCCTCAGCCACTCGAACACCGGGGAGCTGTTTTTT
. | TRBJ2-2 | TRBV9 | TRBD2 | CASSVAGGPGELFF | TGTGCCAGCAGCGTAGCGGGAGGCCCCGGGGAGCTGTTTTTT